Listed below are T cell receptor beta chains from one sample, sequenced in a study of cytomegalovirus exposure and HLA in healthy donors. Assay used: immunoSEQ multiplex PCR; TCRdb lists only in-frame clones, some missing. The table shows some 69,000 clones, with roughly 95% occurring only once. The sample comprised PBMCs. The receptors shown here come from a young woman in good health and CMV-seropositive. Both conserved end residues are part of each CDR3.

j_gene	v_gene	len	CDR3aa
TRBJ2-1	TRBV2	15	CASRVDRGSHNEQFF
TRBJ2-1	TRBV5-1	17	CASSLDMRLAGNNEQFF
TRBJ2-7	TRBV6-1	15	CASSVGETVSYEQYF
TRBJ2-3	TRBV5-6	19	CASRGDRGSYGRAGDTQYF
TRBJ2-1	TRBV29-1	10	CSGRTTRQFF
TRBJ2-4	TRBV18	14	CASSPPGLKNIQYF
TRBJ2-7	TRBV19	19	CASSNGLAGAFVPLYEQYF
TRBJ1-2	TRBV7-9	13	CASSSQVNYGYTF
TRBJ2-5	TRBV20-1	11	CSRGEGETQYF
TRBJ1-4	TRBV18	14	CASSQGTGLEKLFF
TRBJ2-1	TRBV28	13	CASSPGHDNEQFF
TRBJ1-2	TRBV19	11	CASSEPYGYTF
TRBJ2-1	TRBV7-2	15	CASSFFRQGHNEQFF
TRBJ2-3	TRBV9	17	CASSPHPLAGERDTQYF
TRBJ2-1	TRBV11-3	17	CASSFSWEKSSYNEQFF
TRBJ2-1	TRBV19	16	CASSSNRRRSYNEQFF
TRBJ2-1	TRBV7-2	18	CASSLSLAGVSGGNEQFF
TRBJ2-1	TRBV6-4	12	CASSDIGSAKFF
TRBJ2-2	TRBV7-2	14	CASRLAGASGELFF
TRBJ2-7	TRBV6-1	15	CASSEVGGLSYEQYF
TRBJ2-2	TRBV21-1	16	CASSKDAGRVTGELFF
TRBJ2-7	TRBV7-8	15	CASSLDSGRRGEQYF
TRBJ2-2	TRBV18	15	CASSLQGAQTGELFF
TRBJ2-1	TRBV25-1	13	CASSEIPGQGKFF
TRBJ1-2	TRBV6-1	12	CASSTGGVGYTF
TRBJ1-2	TRBV9	16	CASSAPRTAGGYGYTF